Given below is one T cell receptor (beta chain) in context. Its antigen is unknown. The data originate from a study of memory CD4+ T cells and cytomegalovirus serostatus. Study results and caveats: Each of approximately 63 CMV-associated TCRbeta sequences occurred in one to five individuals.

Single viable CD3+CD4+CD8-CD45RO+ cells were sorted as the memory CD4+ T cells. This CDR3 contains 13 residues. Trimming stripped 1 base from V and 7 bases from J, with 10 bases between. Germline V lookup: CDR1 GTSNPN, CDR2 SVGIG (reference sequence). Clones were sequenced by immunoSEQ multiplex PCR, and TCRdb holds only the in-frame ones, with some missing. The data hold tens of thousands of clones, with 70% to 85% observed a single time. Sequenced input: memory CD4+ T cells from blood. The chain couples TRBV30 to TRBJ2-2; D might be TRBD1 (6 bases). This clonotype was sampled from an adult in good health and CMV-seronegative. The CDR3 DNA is TGTGCCTGGAGTGGCCTAGGGGGCGGGGAGCTGTTTTTT. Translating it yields CAWSGLGGGELFF.